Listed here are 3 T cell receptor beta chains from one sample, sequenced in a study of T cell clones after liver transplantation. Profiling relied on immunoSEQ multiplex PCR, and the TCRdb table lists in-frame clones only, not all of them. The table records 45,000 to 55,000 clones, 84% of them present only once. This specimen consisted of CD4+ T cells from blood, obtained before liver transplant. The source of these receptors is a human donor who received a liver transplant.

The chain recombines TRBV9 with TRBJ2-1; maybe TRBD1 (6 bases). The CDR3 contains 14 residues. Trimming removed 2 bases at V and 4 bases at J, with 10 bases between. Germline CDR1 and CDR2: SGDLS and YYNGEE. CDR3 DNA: TGTGCCAGCAGCGTGGACAGACTTTACAATGAGCAGTTCTTC. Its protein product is CASSVDRLYNEQFF. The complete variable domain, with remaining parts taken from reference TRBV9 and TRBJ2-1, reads DSGVTQTPKHLITATGQRVTLRCSPRSGDLSVYWYQQSLDQGLQFLIQYYNGEERAKGNILERFSAQQFPDLHSELNLSSLELGDSALYFCASSVDRLYNEQFFGPGTRLTVL.

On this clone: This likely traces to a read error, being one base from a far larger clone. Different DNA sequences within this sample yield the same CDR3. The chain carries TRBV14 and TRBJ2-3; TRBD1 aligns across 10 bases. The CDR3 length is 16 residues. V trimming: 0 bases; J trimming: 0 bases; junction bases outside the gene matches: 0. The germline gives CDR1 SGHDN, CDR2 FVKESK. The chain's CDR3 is CASSQEGQGSTDTQYF. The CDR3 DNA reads TGTGCCAGCAGCCAAGAGGGACAGGGGAGCACAGATACGCAGTATTTT.

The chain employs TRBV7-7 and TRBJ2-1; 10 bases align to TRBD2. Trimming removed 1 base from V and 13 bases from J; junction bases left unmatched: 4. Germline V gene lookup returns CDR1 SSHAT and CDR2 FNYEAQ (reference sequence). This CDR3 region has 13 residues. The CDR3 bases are TGTGCCAGCAGCTTAGATAGCGGGGGGACCCAGTTCTTC. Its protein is CASSLDSGGTQFF. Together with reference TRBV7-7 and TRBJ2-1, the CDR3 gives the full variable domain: GAGVSQSPRYKVTKRGQDVTLRCDPISSHATLYWYQQALGQGPEFLTYFNYEAQPDKSGLPSDRFSAERPEGSISTLTIQRTEQRDSAMYRCASSLDSGGTQFFGPGTRLTVL.